A single sample gave rise to the 32 T cell receptor beta chains below, sequenced in a study of T-cell memory formation after mild COVID-19. One entry per CDR3 protein, called by TCRdb with MiXCR from the 5' RACE reads. The table records approximately 440,000 distinct CDR3 sequences, 20% of them present only once. Material for sequencing was PBMCs or a T cell subset sorted from them (not recorded which). All receptors derive from an adult woman who had mild COVID-19 (a few samples of this study predate the infection). Cell type and time point are not known.

Only a few counts were recorded for this clonotype. The rearrangement links TRBV9 to TRBJ2-5; possible D gene TRBD2, 5 bases. The CDR3 sequence is 16 residues long. The V gene lost 4 bases and the J gene lost 4 bases, with 20 bases spanning the gap. Per the germline V gene, CDR1 is SGDLS and CDR2 is YYNGEE. The CDR3 here is CASSPRGSRGIETQYF. The CDR3 coding sequence is TGTGCCAGCAGCCCCAGAGGGAGCCGCGGAATAGAGACCCAGTACTTC.

The chain joins TRBV7-3 to TRBJ1-1, with D perhaps matching TRBD1 (6 bases). This CDR3 region has 15 residues. The ends were cut back, 5 bases at V and 2 bases at J, with 15 bases in the middle. The germline V gene encodes CDR1 SGHTA and CDR2 FQGTGA. CDR3 DNA: TGTGCCAGCAGCCCTCGGGGACACGTTAACACTGAAGCTTTCTTT. Amino acids: CASSPRGHVNTEAFF.

This clonotype has a handful of counts. V is TRBV29-1 and J is TRBJ2-4, with a weak D call TRBD1 (5 bases). CDR1 is SQVTM and CDR2 is ANQGSEA in the germline V gene. With 5 bases removed from V and 0 bases from J, the gap between germline ends came to 26 bases. The CDR3 contains 19 residues. DNA of the CDR3: TGCAGCGTTCCCCCCAGGGTACCTTTCGATTACCTAGCCAAAAACATTCAGTACTTC. It translates to CSVPPRVPFDYLAKNIQYF.

This clonotype was counted only a few times. J is TRBJ1-1 and V is TRBV7-9; D ambiguous. The CDR3 consists of 15 residues. V gave up 1 base and J gave up 3 bases, with 12 bases separating them. Germline CDR1 SEHNR, CDR2 FQNEAQ (reference sequence). CDR3 residues: CASSLVAGRDTEAFF. CDR3 DNA sequence: TGTGCCAGCAGCTTAGTGGCGGGTCGGGACACTGAAGCTTTCTTT.

This clonotype was counted only a few times. The rearrangement uses TRBV7-6 and TRBJ2-3; D is unclear. CDR1 and CDR2 from the germline V gene are SGHVS and FNYEAQ. CDR3 size: 16 residues. Deletions cut 2 bases from V and 7 bases from J, with 19 bases between. As DNA, the CDR3 is TGTGCCAGCAGCTTAACTGCACAGCCCCCGCGGAATACGCAGTATTTT. Translated, it gives CASSLTAQPPRNTQYF.

This clonotype was seen only a few times. This chain connects TRBV9 to TRBJ2-3; the D is unclear. CDR1 and CDR2 (germline): SGDLS, YYNGEE. The CDR3 spans 15 residues. Trimming stripped 3 bases from V and 6 bases from J, with 17 bases between. CDR3: CASSAEDRVRDTQYF. In nucleotides, the CDR3 is TGTGCCAGCAGCGCAGAAGACCGGGTCCGCGATACGCAGTATTTT.

In this sample, this clonotype turned up a few times. The V gene is TRBV7-9, the J gene TRBJ2-1, with D possibly TRBD2 on 5 matching bases. This CDR3 spans 14 amino acids. V was cut by 5 bases and J by 8 bases, with 16 bases left in between. Germline V gives CDR1 SEHNR, CDR2 FQNEAQ (reference sequence). The CDR3 protein is CASSPDGEADEQFF. CDR3 coding DNA: TGTGCCAGCAGCCCCGACGGGGAAGCCGATGAGCAGTTCTTC.

This clonotype was detected a few times. The CDR3 is CSVTTSGLYNEQFF. The CDR3 DNA reads TGCAGCGTCACGACTAGCGGGTTATACAATGAGCAGTTCTTC. J is TRBJ2-1 and V is TRBV29-1; TRBD2 matches at 10 bases. The V gene end was trimmed by 6 bases and the J gene end by 4 bases; junction bases not matched to a gene: 6. Germline CDR1 is SQVTM and CDR2 is ANQGSEA. The CDR3 is 14 amino acids.

The chain couples TRBV11-1 to TRBJ2-1; TRBD1 might be the D (5 bases). Germline values: CDR1 SGHAT, CDR2 FQDESV (reference sequence). This CDR3 contains 13 residues. Trimming took off 5 bases at V and 6 bases at J, with 11 bases between the two ends. CDR3 sequence reads: CASSVPGSNEQFF. CDR3 DNA sequence: TGTGCCAGCAGCGTACCAGGGTCCAATGAGCAGTTCTTC.

This clonotype has only a few counts. The V gene is TRBV4-1, the J gene TRBJ2-1; no clear D gene. Looked up from germline, CDR1 is MGHRA and CDR2 is YSYEKL. V lost 5 bases and J lost 10, with 9 bases in between. This CDR3 comprises 11 residues. CDR3 region: CASSYIQEQFF. CDR3 nucleotide sequence: TGCGCCAGCAGCTACATTCAAGAGCAGTTCTTC.

The CDR3 spells CASSSTGELHQPQHF. CDR3 DNA: TGTGCCAGCAGTTCGACAGGGGAGCTGCATCAGCCCCAGCATTTT. The rearrangement joins TRBV6-2 or TRBV6-3 to TRBJ1-5, with TRBD1 identical over 8 bases. Trimming cost V 4 bases and J 5 bases; bases outside gene matches: 7. The CDR3 covers 15 residues. The germline CDR1 and CDR2 sequences are MNHEY and SVGEGT.

The sample holds a few counts of this clonotype. V and J are TRBV7-9 and TRBJ2-3; D is possibly TRBD2 (6 bases). The CDR3 is 15 residues long. Germline lookup yields CDR1 SEHNR and CDR2 FQNEAQ (reference sequence). The V gene lost 7 bases and the J gene lost 2 bases, with 16 bases spanning the gap. The CDR3 loop is CASIPLALVTDTQYF. The CDR3 coding sequence is TGTGCCAGCATCCCCCTAGCGCTGGTCACAGATACGCAGTATTTT. Full variable domain (rest looked up from reference TRBV7-9 and TRBJ2-3): DTGVSQNPRHKITKRGQNVTFRCDPISEHNRLYWYRQTLGQGPEFLTYFQNEAQLEKSRLLSDRFSAERPKGSFSTLEIQRTEQGDSAMYLCASIPLALVTDTQYFGPGTRLTVL.

The rearrangement joins TRBV5-1 to TRBJ2-7; TRBD1 matches 7 bases. V trimming: 4 bases; J trimming: 3 bases; junction bases outside the gene matches: 16. The CDR3 loop spans 17 amino acids. CDR1 is SGHRS, CDR2 YFSETQ, per germline. DNA for the CDR3: TGCGCCAGCAGCCGTGCACAGGGGTCAGCCTTAAGCTACGAGCAGTACTTC. Protein product: CASSRAQGSALSYEQYF.

The J gene is TRBJ2-7, the V gene TRBV5-1; TRBD2 aligns across 13 bases. V shed 3 bases, J shed 6 bases, and the junction held 9 bases outside the gene matches. The CDR3 is made up of 16 amino acids. CDR1 SGHRS and CDR2 YFSETQ come from the germline V gene. Here the CDR3 reads CASSSGLAGDLSEQYF. CDR3 nucleotide sequence: TGCGCCAGCAGCTCAGGACTAGCGGGAGATTTGAGCGAGCAGTACTTC.

The chain is built from TRBV24-1 and TRBJ2-5, with TRBD1 identical over 10 bases. This CDR3 has 16 residues. Trimming removed 9 bases from V and 5 bases from J; junction bases left unmatched: 14. From germline, CDR1 is KGHDR and CDR2 SFDVKD. The CDR3 nucleotides are TGTGCCACCGGTATCAACCGACAGGGGGCCCGTGAGACCCAGTACTTC. As protein: CATGINRQGARETQYF.

The chain recombines TRBV12-3 or TRBV12-4 with TRBJ1-5; 7 bases fit TRBD1. The CDR3 contains 16 residues. The junction had 5 bases not matched to a gene; V was cut back by 2 bases and J by 1 base. CDR3 loop: CASSLFSGGSNQPQHF. CDR3 coding DNA: TGTGCCAGCAGTTTATTCTCAGGGGGGAGCAATCAGCCCCAGCATTTT.

This chain connects TRBV12-3 or TRBV12-4 to TRBJ2-3, with 11 bases aligning to TRBD2. CDR3 length equals 18 residues. J lost 4 bases, V lost 3 bases, and 12 bases had no gene match. CDR3 residues: CASSLELLAGGQADTQYF. The CDR3 DNA follows: TGTGCCAGCAGTTTGGAGTTGCTAGCGGGAGGCCAGGCAGATACGCAGTATTTT.

This clonotype showed up many times. This chain links TRBV5-1 with TRBJ1-1, with a possible D match to TRBD1 (5 bases). CDR1 is SGHRS, CDR2 YFSETQ, per germline. The CDR3 covers 14 residues. V was pared by 0 bases and J by 1 base, with 7 bases between. The CDR3 sequence is CASSLETANTEAFF. The CDR3, as DNA: TGCGCCAGCAGCTTGGAGACAGCGAACACTGAAGCTTTCTTT. The complete variable domain, with remaining parts taken from reference TRBV5-1 and TRBJ1-1, reads KAGVTQTPRYLIKTRGQQVTLSCSPISGHRSVSWYQQTPGQGLQFLFEYFSETQRNKGNFPGRFSGRQFSNSRSEMNVSTLELGDSALYLCASSLETANTEAFFGQGTRLTVV.

The genes are TRBV4-2 and TRBJ2-5, with 10 positions matching TRBD1. The V gene end was trimmed by 0 bases and the J gene end by 5 bases; junction bases not matched to a gene: 6. CDR3 length: 16 residues. The germline gives CDR1 LGHNA, CDR2 YNFKEQ. This chain's CDR3 is CASSQEMDRGTETQYF. In DNA, the CDR3 is TGTGCCAGCAGCCAAGAGATGGACAGGGGGACGGAGACCCAGTACTTC.

The J gene is TRBJ1-6, the V gene TRBV30; D not certain. Germline CDR1 reads GTSNPN; CDR2 reads SVGIG (reference sequence). The CDR3 has 14 amino acids. With 1 base removed from V and 9 bases from J, the gap between germline ends came to 13 bases. CDR3 nucleotide sequence: TGTGCCTGGAGTGCCCAACGGCGGGGTTCACCCCTCCACTTT. The encoded protein is CAWSAQRRGSPLHF.

This clonotype has more than one count but fewer than ten. The rearrangement uses TRBV3-1 and TRBJ1-1; a possible D gene is TRBD1 (6 bases). Trimming removed 3 bases at V and 5 bases at J, with 16 bases between. This CDR3 comprises 15 residues. Per germline, CDR1 LGHDT and CDR2 YNNKEL (reference sequence). The CDR3 loop is CASSHAVLRGTEAFF. The CDR3 coding sequence is TGTGCCAGCAGCCACGCAGTCCTAAGGGGGACTGAAGCTTTCTTT. The complete variable domain, with remaining parts taken from reference TRBV3-1 and TRBJ1-1, reads DTAVSQTPKYLVTQMGNDKSIKCEQNLGHDTMYWYKQDSKKFLKIMFSYNNKELIINETVPNRFSPKSPDKAHLNLHINSLELGDSAVYFCASSHAVLRGTEAFFGQGTRLTVV.

The CDR3 reads CASSLGPGTTGELFF. For the CDR3, the DNA is TGTGCCAGCAGCTTAGGTCCAGGGACCACCGGGGAGCTGTTTTTT. V and J are TRBV7-9 and TRBJ2-2, with D possibly called TRBD1 or TRBD2 (5 bases each). V shed 1 base and J shed 4 bases, with 10 bases lying between them. The CDR3 has 15 residues. Germline CDR1 SEHNR, CDR2 FQNEAQ (reference sequence).

A few counts support this clonotype. CDR3 sequence: CASSLGLTGYSYEQYF. Written as DNA, the CDR3 is TGTGCCAGCAGCTTGGGACTGACGGGATACTCCTACGAGCAGTACTTC. The chain employs TRBV5-6 and TRBJ2-7; D is perhaps TRBD2 (5 bases). CDR3 length: 16 residues. V gave up 0 bases and J gave up 0 bases, with 13 bases separating them. The germline gives CDR1 SGHDT, CDR2 YYEEEE.

This chain links TRBV9 with TRBJ2-3; TRBD2 is a possible D gene (6 bases). V lost 5 bases and J 4 bases, leaving 20 bases between the germline ends. The CDR3 is made up of 16 amino acids. CDR1 SGDLS and CDR2 YYNGEE come from the germline V gene. In nucleotides, the CDR3 is TGTGCCAGCAGTCCCTTCGGGGGAGCCGTACCAGATACGCAGTATTTT. This gives the protein CASSPFGGAVPDTQYF.

This clonotype was observed a handful of times. This chain links TRBV2 with TRBJ1-5; D gene ambiguous. The V gene's germline CDR1 is SNHLY and CDR2 FYNNEI. CDR3 size: 13 residues. The V end was cut by 6 bases, the J end by 5 bases, with 11 bases between. The chain's CDR3 is CASRWDRDQPQHF. The CDR3, as DNA: TGTGCCAGCAGGTGGGATAGGGATCAGCCCCAGCATTTT.

This clonotype was seen a few times. V gene TRBV13 combines with J gene TRBJ2-3; a weak D match, TRBD2 (6 bases). There are 14 residues in the CDR3. Trimming shortened V by 1 base and J by 4 bases, and 9 bases separated the two germline ends. Germline V gene data show CDR1 as PRHDT and CDR2 as FYEKMQ (reference sequence). CDR3 nucleotides: TGTGCCAGCAGCTTAGTCTCGGGGGCAGATACGCAGTATTTT. Translated, it gives CASSLVSGADTQYF. Variable domain in full (rest from reference TRBV13 and TRBJ2-3): AAGVIQSPRHLIKEKRETATLKCYPIPRHDTVYWYQQGPGQDPQFLISFYEKMQSDKGSIPDRFSAQQFSDYHSELNMSSLELGDSALYFCASSLVSGADTQYFGPGTRLTVL.

This clonotype was counted a few times. As DNA, the CDR3 is TGCAGCGTTGCATGGAGACACCCGGGCACAGATACGCAGTATTTT. It translates to CSVAWRHPGTDTQYF. V and J are TRBV29-1 and TRBJ2-3; unclear D gene. Trimming left V 4 bases short and J 1 base short, with 15 bases between. Germline values: CDR1 SQVTM, CDR2 ANQGSEA. The CDR3 runs to 15 residues.

The genes are TRBV6-1 and TRBJ2-2, with D possibly TRBD1 on 6 matching bases. CDR3 length: 14 residues. Germline V gives CDR1 MNHNS, CDR2 SASEGT. The ends were cut back, 4 bases at V and 2 bases at J, with 8 bases in the middle. CDR3 sequence: CASSAQGNTGELFF. The CDR3 nucleotides read TGTGCCAGCAGTGCACAGGGTAACACCGGGGAGCTGTTTTTT.

This chain uses TRBV25-1 with TRBJ2-1; D ambiguous. CDR1 and CDR2 (germline): MGHDK, SYGVNS. Trimming stripped 3 bases from V and 3 bases from J, with 6 bases between. The CDR3 sequence is 13 residues long. DNA of the CDR3: TGTGCCAGCAGTGAGGCTAGCTACAATGAGCAGTTCTTC. Its translation is CASSEASYNEQFF. The full variable domain, with the rest looked up from reference TRBV25-1 and TRBJ2-1, is EADIYQTPRYLVIGTGKKITLECSQTMGHDKMYWYQQDPGMELHLIHYSYGVNSTEKGDLSSESTVSRIRTEHFPLTLESARPSHTSQYLCASSEASYNEQFFGPGTRLTVL.

This clonotype has more than one count but fewer than ten. V gene TRBV29-1 combines with J gene TRBJ2-2; D gene uncertain. Trimming took off 7 bases at V and 2 bases at J, with 5 bases between the two ends. The CDR3 covers 11 residues. From germline, CDR1 is SQVTM and CDR2 ANQGSEA. The CDR3 DNA follows: TGCAGCGGAGAAAACACCGGGGAGCTGTTTTTT. Translation: CSGENTGELFF.

The chain joins TRBV30 to TRBJ2-3; D unresolved. Deletions cut 3 bases from V and 0 bases from J, with 7 bases between. The CDR3 runs 13 residues. Germline V gives CDR1 GTSNPN, CDR2 SVGIG (reference sequence). CDR3: CAWSHRSTDTQYF. The CDR3 DNA reads TGTGCCTGGAGCCACAGAAGCACAGATACGCAGTATTTT.

V usage is TRBV14 and J usage is TRBJ1-2; 9 positions match TRBD1. The CDR3 runs 18 residues. With 2 bases clipped from V and 5 bases from J, the junction kept 15 bases outside the gene matches. Germline V gene data show CDR1 as SGHDN and CDR2 as FVKESK. The CDR3 loop is CASSQSRVRDRAQYGYTF. Here the CDR3 DNA reads TGTGCCAGCAGCCAATCCAGGGTCCGGGACAGGGCCCAGTATGGCTACACCTTC.